This T cell receptor (beta chain) came from a study of T cells in Graves' hyperthyroidism and ophthalmopathy. The investigators amplified TCR beta CDR3 regions from RNA transcripts. During a first-round RT-PCR of the TCR CDR3, the HTBI primer set was used. One entry per CDR3 protein results from TCRdb running MiXCR on the multiplex PCR reads. Seen here are about 600,000 distinct CDR3 sequences, 16% observed once, and the top ten hold about 3.5%. This clonotype came up a few times. This CDR3 is built from 15 residues. Per the germline V gene, CDR1 is DFQATT and CDR2 is SNEGSKA (reference sequence). With V trimmed by 2 bases and J by 7 bases, 7 bases remained unmatched.

The material sequenced was blood. The rearrangement links TRBV20-1 to TRBJ1-6; 8 nucleotides agree with TRBD1. The receptor was derived from a woman aged 40 to 50 with Graves' ophthalmopathy. This chain's CDR3 is CSARTLQGENSPLHF. CDR3 DNA: TGCAGTGCTAGAACACTACAGGGGGAGAATTCACCCCTCCACTTT.